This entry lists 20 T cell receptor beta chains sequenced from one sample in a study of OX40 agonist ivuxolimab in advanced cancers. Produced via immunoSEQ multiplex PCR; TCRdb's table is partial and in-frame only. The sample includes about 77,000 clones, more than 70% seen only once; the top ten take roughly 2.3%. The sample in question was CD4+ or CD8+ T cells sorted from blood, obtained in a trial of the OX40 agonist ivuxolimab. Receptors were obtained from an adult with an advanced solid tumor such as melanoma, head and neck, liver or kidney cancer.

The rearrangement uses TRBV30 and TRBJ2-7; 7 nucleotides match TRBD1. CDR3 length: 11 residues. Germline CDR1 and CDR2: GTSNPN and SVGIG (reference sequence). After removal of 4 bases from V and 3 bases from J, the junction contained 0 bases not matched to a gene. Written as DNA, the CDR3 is TGTGCCTGGAACAGGGGCTACGAGCAGTACTTC. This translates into CAWNRGYEQYF. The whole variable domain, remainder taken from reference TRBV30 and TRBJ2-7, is SQTIHQWPATLVQPVGSPLSLECTVEGTSNPNLYWYRQAAGRGLQLLFYSVGIGQISSEVPQNLSASRPQDRQFILSSKKLLLSDSGFYLCAWNRGYEQYFGPGTRLTVT.

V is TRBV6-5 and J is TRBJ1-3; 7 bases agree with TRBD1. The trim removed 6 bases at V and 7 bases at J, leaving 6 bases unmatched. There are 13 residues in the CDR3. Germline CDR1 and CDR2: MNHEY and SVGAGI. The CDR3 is CASRTGKGNTIYF. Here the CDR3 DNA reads TGTGCCAGCAGGACAGGGAAAGGGAACACCATATATTTT.

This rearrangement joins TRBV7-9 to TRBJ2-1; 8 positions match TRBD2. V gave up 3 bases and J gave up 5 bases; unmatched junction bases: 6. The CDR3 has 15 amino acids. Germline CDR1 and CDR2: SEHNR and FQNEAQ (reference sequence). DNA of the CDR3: TGTGCCAGCAGCTTCCAACTAGCGGTTAACAATGAGCAGTTCTTC. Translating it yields CASSFQLAVNNEQFF.

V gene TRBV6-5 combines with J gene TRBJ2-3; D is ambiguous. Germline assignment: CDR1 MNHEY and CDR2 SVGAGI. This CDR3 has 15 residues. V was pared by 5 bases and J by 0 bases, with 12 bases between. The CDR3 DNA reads TGTGCCAGCAGTATGACGTTTGCGAGCACAGATACGCAGTATTTT. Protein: CASSMTFASTDTQYF.

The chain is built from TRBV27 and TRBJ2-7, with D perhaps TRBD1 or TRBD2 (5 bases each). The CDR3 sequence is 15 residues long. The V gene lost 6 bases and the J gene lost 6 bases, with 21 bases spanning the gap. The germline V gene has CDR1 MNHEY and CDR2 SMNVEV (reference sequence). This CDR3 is CASSNPGRSRVEQYF. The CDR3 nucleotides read TGTGCCAGCAGCAACCCGGGACGTTCGAGGGTCGAGCAGTACTTC.

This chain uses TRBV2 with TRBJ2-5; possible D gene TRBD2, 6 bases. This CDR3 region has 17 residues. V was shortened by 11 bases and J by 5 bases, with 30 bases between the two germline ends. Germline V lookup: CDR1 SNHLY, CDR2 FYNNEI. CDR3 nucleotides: TGTGCCTCCCGCATGTCAGAGTGGGACTCGTACGGGGAGACCCAGTACTTC. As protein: CASRMSEWDSYGETQYF.

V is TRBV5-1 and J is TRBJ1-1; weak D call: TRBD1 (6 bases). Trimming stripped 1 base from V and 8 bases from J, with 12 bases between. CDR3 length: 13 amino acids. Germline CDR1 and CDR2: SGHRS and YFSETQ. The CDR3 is CASSLIGQGEAFF. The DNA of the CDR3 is TGCGCCAGCAGCTTGATTGGCCAGGGGGAAGCTTTCTTT.

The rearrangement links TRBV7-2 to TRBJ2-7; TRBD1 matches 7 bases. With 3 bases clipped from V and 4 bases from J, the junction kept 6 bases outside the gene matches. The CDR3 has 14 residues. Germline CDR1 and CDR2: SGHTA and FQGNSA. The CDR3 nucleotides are TGTGCCAGCAGCTTTAGGCAGGGGGTATACGAGCAGTACTTC. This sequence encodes CASSFRQGVYEQYF. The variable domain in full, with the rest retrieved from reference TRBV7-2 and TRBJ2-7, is GAGVSQSPSNKVTEKGKDVELRCDPISGHTALYWYRQSLGQGLEFLIYFQGNSAPDKSGLPSDRFSAERTGGSVSTLTIQRTQQEDSAVYLCASSFRQGVYEQYFGPGTRLTVT.

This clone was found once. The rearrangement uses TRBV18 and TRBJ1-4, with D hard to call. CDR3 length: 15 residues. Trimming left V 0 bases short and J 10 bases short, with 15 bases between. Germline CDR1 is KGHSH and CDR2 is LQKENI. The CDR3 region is CASSPPGFSEGKLFF. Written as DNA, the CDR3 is TGTGCCAGCTCACCACCTGGATTTTCTGAGGGAAAACTGTTTTTT.

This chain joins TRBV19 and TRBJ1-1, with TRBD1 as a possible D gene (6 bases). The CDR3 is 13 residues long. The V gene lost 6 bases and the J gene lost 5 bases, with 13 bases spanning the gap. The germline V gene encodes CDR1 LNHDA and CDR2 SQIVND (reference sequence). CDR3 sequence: CASSNRDGTEAFF. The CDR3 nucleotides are TGTGCCAGTAGCAACAGGGATGGGACTGAAGCTTTCTTT.

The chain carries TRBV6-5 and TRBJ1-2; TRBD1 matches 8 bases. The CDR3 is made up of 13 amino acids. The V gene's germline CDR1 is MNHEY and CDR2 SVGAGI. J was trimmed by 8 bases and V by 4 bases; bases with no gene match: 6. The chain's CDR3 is CASSLWTGRGYTF. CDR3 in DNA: TGTGCCAGCAGTTTATGGACAGGGAGAGGCTACACCTTC.

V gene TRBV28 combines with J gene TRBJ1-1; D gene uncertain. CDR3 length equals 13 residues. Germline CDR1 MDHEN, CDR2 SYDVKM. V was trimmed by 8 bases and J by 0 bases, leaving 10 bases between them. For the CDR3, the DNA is TGTGCCAGCCTTCGGAGAGTGAACACTGAAGCTTTCTTT. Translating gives CASLRRVNTEAFF.

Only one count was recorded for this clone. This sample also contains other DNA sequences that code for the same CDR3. CDR3 DNA sequence: TGTGCCAGCAGCCCAGGGCAGAACACTGAAGCTTTCTTT. Translating it yields CASSPGQNTEAFF. The chain joins TRBV27 to TRBJ1-1, with TRBD1 as a possible D gene (5 bases). The V end was cut by 6 bases, the J end by 1 base, with 9 bases between. Germline values: CDR1 MNHEY, CDR2 SMNVEV (reference sequence). The CDR3 has 13 amino acids.

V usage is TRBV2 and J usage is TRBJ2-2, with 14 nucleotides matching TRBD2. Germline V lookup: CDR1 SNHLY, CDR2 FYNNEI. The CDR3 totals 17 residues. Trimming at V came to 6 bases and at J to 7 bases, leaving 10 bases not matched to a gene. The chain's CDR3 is CASRPPGLAGVRGELFF. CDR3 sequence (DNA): TGTGCCAGCAGGCCACCGGGACTAGCGGGGGTGCGCGGGGAGCTGTTTTTT.

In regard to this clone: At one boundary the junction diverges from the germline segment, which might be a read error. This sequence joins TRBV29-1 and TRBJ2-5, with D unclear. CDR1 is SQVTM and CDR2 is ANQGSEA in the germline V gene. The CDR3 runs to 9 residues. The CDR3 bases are TGCAGTGTTGAAGAGACCCAGTACTTC. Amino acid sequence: CSVEETQYF. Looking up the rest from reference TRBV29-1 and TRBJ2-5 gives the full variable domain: SAVISQKPSRDICQRGTSLTIQCQVDSQVTMMFWYRQQPGQSLTLIATANQGSEATYESGFVIDKFPISRPNLTFSTLTVSNMSPEDSSIYLCSVEETQYFGPGTRLLVL.

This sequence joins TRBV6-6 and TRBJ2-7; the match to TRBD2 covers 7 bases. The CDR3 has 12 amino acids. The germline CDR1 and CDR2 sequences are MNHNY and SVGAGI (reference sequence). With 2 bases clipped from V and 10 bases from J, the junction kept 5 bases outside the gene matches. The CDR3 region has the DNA TGTGCCAGCAGTTACCTCGGGGGGTCCCAGTACTTC. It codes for CASSYLGGSQYF.

The CDR3 here is CASSLEGTGGEKLFF. The DNA of the CDR3 is TGCGCCAGCAGCTTGGAGGGGACAGGGGGTGAAAAACTGTTTTTT. The chain recombines TRBV5-1 with TRBJ1-4, with 11 nucleotides matching TRBD1. Germline V gene lookup returns CDR1 SGHRS and CDR2 YFSETQ. J lost 7 bases, V lost 0 bases, and 2 bases had no gene match. This CDR3 spans 15 amino acids.

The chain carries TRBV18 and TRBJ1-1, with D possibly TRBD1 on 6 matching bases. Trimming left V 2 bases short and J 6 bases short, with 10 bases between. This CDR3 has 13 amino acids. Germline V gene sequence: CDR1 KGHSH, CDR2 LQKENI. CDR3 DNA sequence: TGTGCCAGCTCACCAATCGGGGGCCCTGAAGCTTTCTTT. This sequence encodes CASSPIGGPEAFF.

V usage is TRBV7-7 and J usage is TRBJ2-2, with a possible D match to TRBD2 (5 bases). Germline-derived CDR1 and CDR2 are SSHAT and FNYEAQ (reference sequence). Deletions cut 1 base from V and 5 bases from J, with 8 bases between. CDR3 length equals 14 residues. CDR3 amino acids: CASSLVTGTGELFF. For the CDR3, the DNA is TGTGCCAGCAGCTTAGTGACGGGGACCGGGGAGCTGTTTTTT.

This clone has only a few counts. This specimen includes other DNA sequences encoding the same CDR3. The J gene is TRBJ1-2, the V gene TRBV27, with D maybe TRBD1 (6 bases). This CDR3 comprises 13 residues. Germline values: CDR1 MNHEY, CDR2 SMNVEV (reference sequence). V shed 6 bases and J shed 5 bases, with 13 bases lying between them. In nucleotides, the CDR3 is TGTGCCAGCAGACCACAGGGAGAGTATGGCTACACCTTC. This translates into CASRPQGEYGYTF.